The 32 T cell receptor beta chains given below trace back to one sample, sequenced in a study of post-analysis software for immune sequencing data. Antigens for these TCRs are unknown. General observations from the study: Patients had higher frequencies than controls of about five TRBV segments, including TRBV5-6, TRBV5-1 and TRBV20-1.

Unique molecular identifiers featured in each of the TCR beta cDNA libraries. TCRdb reprocessed the PCR reads via MiXCR and lists one record per CDR3 protein. The table records about 460,000 distinct CDR3 sequences, around 40% of them present only once. What was sequenced was blood. All receptors come from a girl between 5 and 17 years old with multiple sclerosis.

J is TRBJ2-3 and V is TRBV6-1; no clear D gene. The V gene lost 5 bases and the J gene lost 2 bases, with 11 bases spanning the gap. CDR1 MNHNS and CDR2 SASEGT come from the germline V gene. The CDR3 covers 14 residues. For the CDR3, the DNA is TGTGCCAGCAGTTCAGTGGGAACCACAGATACGCAGTATTTT. This encodes CASSSVGTTDTQYF.

This clonotype occurred a few times. DNA for the CDR3: TGCGCCAGCAGCCCTAACGAGGGGGCAGATACGCAGTATTTT. Its translation: CASSPNEGADTQYF. V gene TRBV4-1 combines with J gene TRBJ2-3, with D possibly TRBD1 on 6 matching bases. Germline V CDR1 and CDR2: MGHRA, YSYEKL. The CDR3 has 14 residues. V lost 4 bases and J 4 bases, leaving 12 bases between the germline ends.

The chain joins TRBV9 to TRBJ1-1; 8 positions agree with TRBD1. There are 15 residues in the CDR3. J lost 1 base, V lost 4 bases, and 6 bases had no gene match. Germline V gives CDR1 SGDLS, CDR2 YYNGEE. CDR3 sequence reads: CASSSRTGRNTEAFF. In DNA, the CDR3 is TGTGCCAGCAGCTCGCGGACAGGGCGGAACACTGAAGCTTTCTTT. Together with reference TRBV9 and TRBJ1-1, the CDR3 gives the full variable domain: DSGVTQTPKHLITATGQRVTLRCSPRSGDLSVYWYQQSLDQGLQFLIQYYNGEERAKGNILERFSAQQFPDLHSELNLSSLELGDSALYFCASSSRTGRNTEAFFGQGTRLTVV.

The chain recombines TRBV6-2 or TRBV6-3 with TRBJ1-1; D call uncertain. The CDR3 sequence is 13 residues long. V was cut by 6 bases and J by 3 bases, with 11 bases left in between. Per the germline V gene, CDR1 is MNHEY and CDR2 is SVGEGT. DNA of the CDR3: TGTGCCAGCAGCCGGGTTTTTGACACTGAAGCTTTCTTT. Amino acid sequence: CASSRVFDTEAFF.

The chain carries TRBV20-1 and TRBJ2-4; 10 bases are shared with TRBD2. From germline, CDR1 is DFQATT and CDR2 SNEGSKA (reference sequence). Trimming cost V 5 bases and J 0 bases; bases outside gene matches: 13. The CDR3 totals 18 residues. CDR3 DNA sequence: TGCAGTGCTTCTACCTACCTAGCGGGAGATCTAGCCAAAAACATTCAGTACTTC. Protein product: CSASTYLAGDLAKNIQYF.

The CDR3 DNA follows: TGTGCCAGCTCACCCGGGAGTGCCTCAAACTATGGCTACACCTTC. It specifies CASSPGSASNYGYTF. V usage is TRBV18 and J usage is TRBJ1-2; D call uncertain. V shed 3 bases and J shed 2 bases, with 13 bases lying between them. The CDR3 has 15 amino acids. The germline V gene encodes CDR1 KGHSH and CDR2 LQKENI.

This chain connects TRBV10-3 to TRBJ2-7, with 7 bases identical to TRBD2. Per germline, CDR1 ENHRY and CDR2 SYGVKD. The CDR3 spans 15 residues. The junction had 5 bases not matched to a gene; V was cut back by 1 base and J by 2 bases. As DNA, the CDR3 is TGTGCCATCAGTGAGTTTCGACTAGCTGCCTACGAGCAGTACTTC. This sequence encodes CAISEFRLAAYEQYF.

This clonotype was counted between two and nine times. The V gene is TRBV10-3, the J gene TRBJ1-4; the D is unclear. This CDR3 has 17 residues. The ends were cut back, 0 bases at V and 0 bases at J, with 11 bases in the middle. CDR1 and CDR2 from the germline V gene are ENHRY and SYGVKD. In nucleotides, the CDR3 is TGTGCCATCAGTGAGTCACCCCCCGGCGCAACTAATGAAAAACTGTTTTTT. This sequence encodes CAISESPPGATNEKLFF.

Only one count was recorded for this clonotype. The chain couples TRBV24-1 to TRBJ2-1, with TRBD2 matching 10 bases. The CDR3 spans 15 residues. The germline CDR1 and CDR2 sequences are KGHDR and SFDVKD. J gave up 5 bases and V 4 bases, and 4 bases lay outside the gene matches. Here the CDR3 DNA reads TGTGCCACCAGTGAACTGGGACTAGCGAACAATGAGCAGTTCTTC. It is translated as CATSELGLANNEQFF.

This clonotype was detected a few times. The V call is TRBV29-1, the J call TRBJ2-5; 7 bases map to TRBD2. Germline V gene sequence: CDR1 SQVTM, CDR2 ANQGSEA. The length of the CDR3 is 11 residues. CDR3 loop: CRGGEQETQYF. CDR3 in DNA: TGCAGGGGGGGGGAGCAAGAGACCCAGTACTTC.

CDR3 loop: CSATTGLAGTLTYNEQYF. The DNA of the CDR3 is TGCAGTGCTACGACCGGACTAGCGGGAACGCTTACCTACAATGAGCAGTACTTC. The J gene is TRBJ2-5, the V gene TRBV20-1, with 12 bases matching TRBD2. This CDR3 has 18 amino acids. Germline loops: CDR1 DFQATT, CDR2 SNEGSKA (reference sequence). Trimming took 4 bases from V and 11 from J; bases not matched to a gene: 23.

The table lists this clonotype with a few counts. The V and J genes are TRBV7-2 and TRBJ2-1, with D hard to call. The CDR3 has 15 residues. Germline CDR1 reads SGHTA; CDR2 reads FQGNSA. The V and J ends lost 1 base and 7 bases respectively, with 14 bases between them. Written as DNA, the CDR3 is TGTGCCAGCAGCTTAGAGCCGGGCCCTAATAATGAGCAGTTCTTC. Its protein product is CASSLEPGPNNEQFF.

In this sample, this clonotype turned up a few times. This chain connects TRBV5-1 to TRBJ2-3; no clear D. Germline CDR1 is SGHRS and CDR2 is YFSETQ. The CDR3 totals 14 residues. Deletions cut 3 bases from V and 0 bases from J, with 8 bases between. This CDR3 is CASSSMPSTDTQYF. The CDR3 nucleotides read TGCGCCAGCAGCTCCATGCCGAGCACAGATACGCAGTATTTT.

The chain carries TRBV6-1 and TRBJ2-1; 16 nucleotides line up with TRBD2. This CDR3 is 18 amino acids long. With V trimmed by 6 bases and J by 3 bases, 8 bases remained unmatched. The germline V gene encodes CDR1 MNHNS and CDR2 SASEGT. CDR3 in DNA: TGTGCCAGCAGGCCGGGACTAGCGGGAGGGCCTAGCTACAATGAGCAGTTCTTC. It yields the protein CASRPGLAGGPSYNEQFF.

V usage is TRBV25-1 and J usage is TRBJ2-1, with D tentatively TRBD1 (7 bases). Germline assignment: CDR1 MGHDK and CDR2 SYGVNS. V lost 1 base to trimming and J lost 4 bases, with 14 bases between them. The CDR3 consists of 16 residues. The CDR3 reads CASSELGSGGYNEQFF. The CDR3, as DNA: TGTGCCAGCAGTGAATTAGGGTCAGGGGGGTACAATGAGCAGTTCTTC. The full variable domain, with the rest looked up from reference TRBV25-1 and TRBJ2-1, is EADIYQTPRYLVIGTGKKITLECSQTMGHDKMYWYQQDPGMELHLIHYSYGVNSTEKGDLSSESTVSRIRTEHFPLTLESARPSHTSQYLCASSELGSGGYNEQFFGPGTRLTVL.

The genes are TRBV3-1 and TRBJ2-1; D gene uncertain. The V end lost 0 bases, the J end lost 8 bases, and 11 bases lay between the germline ends. Germline loops: CDR1 LGHDT, CDR2 YNNKEL (reference sequence). There are 14 residues in the CDR3. The CDR3 here is CASSQDPQGDEQFF. In nucleotides, the CDR3 is TGTGCCAGCAGCCAAGACCCTCAAGGCGATGAGCAGTTCTTC.

The gene calls are TRBV4-1 and TRBJ2-1, with D unclear. V was shortened by 0 bases and J by 8 bases, with 11 bases between the two germline ends. Germline V gene sequence: CDR1 MGHRA, CDR2 YSYEKL. The CDR3 totals 14 residues. CDR3: CASSQEISSDEQFF. As DNA, the CDR3 is TGCGCCAGCAGCCAAGAAATCTCGAGCGATGAGCAGTTCTTC.

This chain connects TRBV20-1 to TRBJ2-1; no clear D gene. The V end was cut by 3 bases, the J end by 2 bases, with 11 bases between. The CDR3 spans 14 residues. Germline CDR1 reads DFQATT; CDR2 reads SNEGSKA (reference sequence). CDR3 in DNA: TGCAGTGCTAGTAAGGTGGGCCCCTACAATGAGCAGTTCTTC. Translated: CSASKVGPYNEQFF.

The J gene is TRBJ1-1, the V gene TRBV7-9; 9 bases are a match to TRBD1. Germline V lookup: CDR1 SEHNR, CDR2 FQNEAQ (reference sequence). The CDR3 runs to 15 residues. Trimming removed 1 base from V and 6 bases from J; junction bases left unmatched: 6. CDR3 in amino acids: CASSLGTGVGAEAFF. The CDR3 region has the DNA TGTGCCAGCAGCTTAGGGACAGGGGTGGGCGCTGAAGCTTTCTTT.

V usage is TRBV29-1 and J usage is TRBJ2-5, with D uncertain. Germline CDR1 and CDR2: SQVTM and ANQGSEA. This CDR3 region has 13 residues. The ends were cut back, 7 bases at V and 5 bases at J, with 17 bases in the middle. The chain's CDR3 is CSAGEGSTETQYF. The CDR3 region has the DNA TGCAGCGCCGGTGAAGGATCGACGGAGACCCAGTACTTC.

This clonotype occurred once. This chain connects TRBV12-5 to TRBJ2-1; D is perhaps TRBD2 (5 bases). CDR1 is LGHNT and CDR2 is FRNRAP in the germline V gene. The CDR3 loop spans 14 amino acids. Trimming took off 6 bases at V and 2 bases at J, with 11 bases between the two ends. The CDR3 DNA reads TGTGCTAGTGGGCGAGCGGAGACCTACAATGAGCAGTTCTTC. As protein: CASGRAETYNEQFF.

This clonotype showed up just once. The genes are TRBV7-3 and TRBJ2-1; TRBD2 might be the D (7 bases). The CDR3 is 17 amino acids. Germline loops: CDR1 SGHTA, CDR2 FQGTGA. V gave up 2 bases and J gave up 4 bases, with 18 bases separating them. CDR3 sequence (DNA): TGTGCCAGCAGCTTAGAAGGGGGAGGGCTTATTTACAATGAGCAGTTCTTC. Encoded protein: CASSLEGGGLIYNEQFF. The whole variable domain, remainder taken from reference TRBV7-3 and TRBJ2-1, is GAGVSQTPSNKVTEKGKYVELRCDPISGHTALYWYRQSLGQGPEFLIYFQGTGAADDSGLPNDRFFAVRPEGSVSTLKIQRTERGDSAVYLCASSLEGGGLIYNEQFFGPGTRLTVL.

V is TRBV12-3 or TRBV12-4 and J is TRBJ2-7; 11 bases map to TRBD2. The CDR3 length is 15 residues. V lost 5 bases to trimming and J lost 7 bases; unmatched junction nucleotides: 10. CDR3 nucleotides: TGTGCCAGCAGTACAGTAGCGGGAGGGGGTCGGGAGCAGTACTTC. This encodes CASSTVAGGGREQYF.

The V and J genes are TRBV5-6 and TRBJ2-1, with 10 bases matching TRBD2. This CDR3 comprises 17 residues. V was clipped by 1 base and J by 8 bases; unmatched bases: 12. Per germline, CDR1 SGHDT and CDR2 YYEEEE. DNA for the CDR3: TGTGCCAGCAGCTTGTGGCGGGCTAGCGGGAGCGGGGATGAGCAGTTCTTC. It is translated as CASSLWRASGSGDEQFF.

This clonotype has only a few counts. The chain links TRBV11-2 to TRBJ2-3, with a possible D match to TRBD2 (5 bases). This CDR3 is 13 amino acids long. The germline CDR1 and CDR2 sequences are SGHAT and FQNNGV. V was shortened by 5 bases and J by 2 bases, with 8 bases between the two germline ends. The CDR3 loop reads CASSRGFTDTQYF. DNA of the CDR3: TGTGCCAGCAGCCGAGGGTTCACAGATACGCAGTATTTT. The whole variable domain, filled in from reference TRBV11-2 and TRBJ2-3, reads EAGVAQSPRYKIIEKRQSVAFWCNPISGHATLYWYQQILGQGPKLLIQFQNNGVVDDSQLPKDRFSAERLKGVDSTLKIQPAKLEDSAVYLCASSRGFTDTQYFGPGTRLTVL.

This clonotype has more than one count but fewer than ten. The rearrangement links TRBV6-2 or TRBV6-3 to TRBJ2-1; the D is unclear. The CDR3 consists of 16 residues. The V end was cut by 0 bases, the J end by 4 bases, with 13 bases between. Germline V gene sequence: CDR1 MNHEY, CDR2 SVGEGT. In DNA form, the CDR3 reads TGTGCCAGCAGTTACTCGTCCGGGCGGCTATACAATGAGCAGTTCTTC. This sequence encodes CASSYSSGRLYNEQFF.

A few counts support this clonotype. This chain uses TRBV25-1 with TRBJ2-7; unclear D gene. Trimming took 2 bases from V and 4 from J, leaving 9 bases between them. The germline V gene encodes CDR1 MGHDK and CDR2 SYGVNS. The CDR3 spans 13 residues. CDR3: CASSELGRYEQYF. In DNA, the CDR3 is TGTGCCAGCAGTGAACTCGGACGGTACGAGCAGTACTTC.

This chain links TRBV6-5 with TRBJ2-7, with D maybe TRBD2 (6 bases). The CDR3 extends over 15 amino acids. Trimming cost V 0 bases and J 2 bases, with 11 bases left between them. Germline-derived CDR1 and CDR2 are MNHEY and SVGAGI. The CDR3 reads CASSYSGTGTYEQYF. In nucleotides, the CDR3 is TGTGCCAGCAGTTACTCGGGGACTGGTACCTACGAGCAGTACTTC.

V is TRBV6-5 and J is TRBJ1-5, with D unclear. From germline, CDR1 is MNHEY and CDR2 SVGAGI. This CDR3 is 12 amino acids long. V lost 8 bases, J lost 0 bases, and 5 bases lay in between. CDR3 amino acids: CASGFSNQPQHF. CDR3 DNA sequence: TGTGCCAGCGGGTTTAGCAATCAGCCCCAGCATTTT.

J is TRBJ2-1 and V is TRBV5-1; possible D gene TRBD1, 6 bases. The CDR3 is 15 residues long. Germline loops: CDR1 SGHRS, CDR2 YFSETQ. V lost 0 bases to trimming and J lost 7 bases, with 14 bases between them. The CDR3 is CASSLGGPHGNEQFF. CDR3 coding DNA: TGCGCCAGCAGCTTGGGGGGGCCCCATGGTAATGAGCAGTTCTTC.

The CDR3 is CSVEGFGGLAGSYEQYF. CDR3 coding DNA: TGCAGCGTTGAAGGGTTCGGGGGACTAGCGGGATCCTACGAGCAGTACTTC. The V call is TRBV29-1, the J call TRBJ2-7; TRBD2 matches 13 bases. The CDR3 contains 17 residues. The V segment lost 1 base and the J segment 1 base; nucleotides outside the gene matches: 7. Germline V gene data show CDR1 as SQVTM and CDR2 as ANQGSEA.

Turning to this clonotype: The CDR3 carries no conserved terminal phenylalanine or tryptophan, so it likely arises from a read error. This chain uses TRBV5-6 with TRBJ2-1; D is uncertain. Trimming shortened V by 1 base and J by 4 bases, and 3 bases separated the two germline ends. This CDR3 is built from 12 residues. Germline V gene lookup returns CDR1 SGHDT and CDR2 YYEEEE. The CDR3 nucleotides are TGTGCCAGCAGCTTGCCGTACAATGAGCAGTTCTGC. This encodes CASSLPYNEQFC.